This note documents a single TCR beta chain sequence. CDR1 and CDR2 (germline): MGHDK, SYGVNS. The CDR3 is 15 amino acids. Germline trimming cut 5 bases from V and 1 base from J; bases unmatched to any gene: 7. The data stem from a study of blood T cell repertoires in COVID-19. Study summary: From the United States, Italy and Spain came samples of acute and convalescent COVID-19.

Profiling relied on immunoSEQ multiplex PCR, and the TCRdb table lists in-frame clones only, not all of them. The data contain about 150,000 clones, 65% to 90% of them singletons. The TCR originated in a woman aged 45 to 65 in a cohort sampled during active or convalescent COVID-19. Sequenced: peripheral blood. The chain combines TRBV25-1 with TRBJ2-7; 8 nucleotides match TRBD1. The CDR3 is CASSRPGGISYEQYF. DNA of the CDR3: TGTGCCAGCAGTCGCCCAGGGGGCATTTCCTACGAGCAGTACTTC.